A single sample gave rise to the 11 T cell receptor beta chains below, sequenced in a study of shared clonotypes between healthy human individuals. Profiled with immunoSEQ multiplex PCR; TCRdb holds only in-frame clones, not every one. Of roughly 2.4 million clones detected, approximately 96% appear once; the ten largest clones hold 0.13%. The sequenced sample consisted of naive CD4+ T cells sorted from blood. The subset was: CD45RA+ positively selected. Receptor source: a man between 18 and 35 years old in good health.

V gene TRBV5-4 combines with J gene TRBJ2-1, with D tentatively TRBD2 (6 bases). Germline-derived CDR1 and CDR2 are SGHNT and YYREEE (reference sequence). The CDR3 spans 15 residues. Trimming stripped 9 bases from V and 4 bases from J, with 20 bases between. The CDR3 DNA is TGTGCCATCAACGGTAAAGAGGGGACTTACAATGAGCAGTTCTTC. Its translation: CAINGKEGTYNEQFF.

The chain joins TRBV9 to TRBJ2-7; D not resolved. V lost 0 bases and J lost 0, with 13 bases in between. This CDR3 spans 16 amino acids. The germline gives CDR1 SGDLS, CDR2 YYNGEE. The CDR3 reads CASSVDPGRSSYEQYF. The CDR3 DNA reads TGTGCCAGCAGCGTAGATCCGGGTAGGAGCTCCTACGAGCAGTACTTC. Together with reference TRBV9 and TRBJ2-7, the CDR3 gives the full variable domain: DSGVTQTPKHLITATGQRVTLRCSPRSGDLSVYWYQQSLDQGLQFLIQYYNGEERAKGNILERFSAQQFPDLHSELNLSSLELGDSALYFCASSVDPGRSSYEQYFGPGTRLTVT.

The chain is built from TRBV28 and TRBJ2-7, with no clear D. The germline V gene has CDR1 MDHEN and CDR2 SYDVKM. This CDR3 spans 14 amino acids. With 7 bases removed from V and 5 bases from J, the gap between germline ends came to 18 bases. The CDR3 here is CASTPSSQDHEQYF. The CDR3 DNA reads as TGTGCCAGCACCCCCTCTTCCCAAGACCACGAGCAGTACTTC.

The chain uses TRBV6-5 and TRBJ1-2; 9 bases match TRBD1. The length of the CDR3 is 15 residues. Trimming at V came to 6 bases and at J to 4 bases, leaving 9 bases not matched to a gene. Germline loops: CDR1 MNHEY, CDR2 SVGAGI. CDR3: CASSLRDRVGYGYTF. The CDR3 DNA sequence: TGTGCCAGCAGCCTCCGGGACAGGGTAGGCTATGGCTACACCTTC.

The V and J genes are TRBV18 and TRBJ2-3; tentatively, D is TRBD2 (5 bases). Germline V gene lookup returns CDR1 KGHSH and CDR2 LQKENI. The CDR3 is made up of 13 amino acids. V shed 2 bases and J shed 6 bases, with 9 bases lying between them. The CDR3 reads CASSPEGMDTQYF. The CDR3 bases are TGTGCCAGCTCACCAGAGGGAATGGATACGCAGTATTTT. Looking up the rest from reference TRBV18 and TRBJ2-3 gives the full variable domain: NAGVMQNPRHLVRRRGQEARLRCSPMKGHSHVYWYRQLPEEGLKFMVYLQKENIIDESGMPKERFSAEFPKEGPSILRIQQVVRGDSAAYFCASSPEGMDTQYFGPGTRLTVL.

The rearrangement links TRBV18 to TRBJ1-6; D remains ambiguous. CDR1 and CDR2 (germline): KGHSH, LQKENI. With 2 bases removed from V and 10 bases from J, the gap between germline ends came to 21 bases. This CDR3 is 17 amino acids long. CDR3 DNA: TGTGCCAGCTCACCAATTCGGGTGAGAGATGGCAACTCACCCCTCCACTTT. Amino acid sequence: CASSPIRVRDGNSPLHF.

The chain carries TRBV7-2 and TRBJ1-1, with no clear D. This CDR3 contains 14 residues. With 3 bases removed from V and 6 bases from J, the gap between germline ends came to 14 bases. Germline CDR1 SGHTA, CDR2 FQGNSA. CDR3 loop: CASSFMSRLPEAFF. Here the CDR3 DNA reads TGTGCCAGCAGCTTCATGTCTCGGTTACCTGAAGCTTTCTTT.

In its sample, this clone was seen a few times. The CDR3 sequence: CASRPSGRARETQYF. In DNA, the CDR3 is TGTGCCAGCAGACCAAGCGGGAGGGCTAGGGAGACCCAGTACTTC. The rearrangement uses TRBV27 and TRBJ2-5; 10 nucleotides align to TRBD2. V was clipped by 6 bases and J by 5 bases; unmatched bases: 9. The CDR3 totals 15 residues. Per the germline V gene, CDR1 is MNHEY and CDR2 is SMNVEV (reference sequence).

The chain is built from TRBV6-1 and TRBJ2-7; no reliable D call. The CDR3 is 12 amino acids. Germline V lookup: CDR1 MNHNS, CDR2 SASEGT. V lost 6 bases, J lost 7 bases, and 13 bases lay in between. Written as DNA, the CDR3 is TGTGCCAGCAGCCTTCATCCCGCAGAGCAGTACTTC. It codes for CASSLHPAEQYF.

The V call is TRBV7-9, the J call TRBJ1-6; 9 nucleotides line up with TRBD1. This CDR3 comprises 14 residues. J lost 14 bases, V lost 4 bases, and 9 bases had no gene match. Germline loops: CDR1 SEHNR, CDR2 FQNEAQ (reference sequence). CDR3 DNA sequence: TGTGCCAGCAGCTCACAGGGGGCCGCCCCGTCCCTCCACTTT. Translated, it gives CASSSQGAAPSLHF.

V gene TRBV7-3 combines with J gene TRBJ1-2; TRBD1 might be the D (5 bases). The germline V gene has CDR1 SGHTA and CDR2 FQGTGA. This CDR3 has 14 residues. Trimming removed 5 bases at V and 2 bases at J, with 12 bases between. In DNA, the CDR3 is TGTGCCAGCAGCCCTGAGCCAGGGAACTATGGCTACACCTTC. Residues: CASSPEPGNYGYTF.